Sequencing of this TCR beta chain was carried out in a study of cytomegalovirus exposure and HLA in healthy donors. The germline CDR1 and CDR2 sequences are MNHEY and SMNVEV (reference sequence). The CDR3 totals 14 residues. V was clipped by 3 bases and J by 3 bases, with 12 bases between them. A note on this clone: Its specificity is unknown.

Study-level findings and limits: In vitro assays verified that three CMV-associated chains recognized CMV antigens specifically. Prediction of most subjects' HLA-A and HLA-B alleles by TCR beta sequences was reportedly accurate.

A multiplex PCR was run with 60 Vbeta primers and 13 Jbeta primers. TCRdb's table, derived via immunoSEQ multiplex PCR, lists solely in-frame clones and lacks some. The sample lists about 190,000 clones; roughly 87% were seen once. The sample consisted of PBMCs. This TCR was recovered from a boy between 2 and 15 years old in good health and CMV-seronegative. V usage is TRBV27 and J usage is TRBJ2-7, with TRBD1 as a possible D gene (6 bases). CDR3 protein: CASSFSTGYYEQYF. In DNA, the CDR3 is TGTGCCAGCAGTTTCTCGACAGGCTACTACGAGCAGTACTTC.